This T cell receptor beta chain emerged from a study of cytomegalovirus exposure and HLA in healthy donors. Study background: Of the donors genotyped, 300 to 500 in all, 81% fell in the Caucasian-associated ancestry cluster.

It was with 60 Vbeta and 13 Jbeta primers that the PCR ran. Using immunoSEQ multiplex PCR, the repertoire was profiled, and TCRdb retains in-frame clones only, with some absent. The sample lists tens of thousands of clones, roughly four fifths occurring once. This CDR3 region has 15 residues. Germline CDR1 and CDR2: SNHLY and FYNNEI. Deletions cut 2 bases from V and 2 bases from J, with 10 bases between. There are a few counts of this clone. Its cognate antigen is unknown. Overall study results and limits: The study flagged some 170 TCR beta chains as cytomegalovirus-associated.

The sample taken for sequencing was PBMCs. The clonotype originates from a woman aged 25 to 39 in good health and CMV-seropositive. V usage is TRBV2 and J usage is TRBJ1-5; D may be TRBD1 (5 bases). The CDR3 sequence is CASSERDWGNQPQHF. The CDR3 DNA is TGTGCCAGCAGTGAAAGGGACTGGGGCAATCAGCCCCAGCATTTT.